This T cell receptor (beta chain) was recovered during a study of blood T cell repertoires in COVID-19. At the level of the study: Donors in the United States, Italy and Spain gave samples during acute or convalescent COVID-19.

The CDR3 sequence is 14 residues long. With 5 bases removed from V and 6 bases from J, the gap between germline ends came to 16 bases. Germline V gene data show CDR1 as SNHLY and CDR2 as FYNNEI. Clones were read by immunoSEQ multiplex PCR, and TCRdb kept only the in-frame ones, dropping some. The sample lists approximately 400,000 clones, about 90% occurring once. The chain has TRBV2 and TRBJ1-1, with TRBD1 as a possible D gene (5 bases). Sequences were obtained from peripheral blood. The receptor was derived from a man between 35 and 55 years old with acute or convalescent COVID-19. The CDR3 loop reads CASSSQGSIAEAFF. CDR3 coding DNA: TGTGCCAGCAGTAGCCAGGGAAGTATCGCTGAAGCTTTCTTT.